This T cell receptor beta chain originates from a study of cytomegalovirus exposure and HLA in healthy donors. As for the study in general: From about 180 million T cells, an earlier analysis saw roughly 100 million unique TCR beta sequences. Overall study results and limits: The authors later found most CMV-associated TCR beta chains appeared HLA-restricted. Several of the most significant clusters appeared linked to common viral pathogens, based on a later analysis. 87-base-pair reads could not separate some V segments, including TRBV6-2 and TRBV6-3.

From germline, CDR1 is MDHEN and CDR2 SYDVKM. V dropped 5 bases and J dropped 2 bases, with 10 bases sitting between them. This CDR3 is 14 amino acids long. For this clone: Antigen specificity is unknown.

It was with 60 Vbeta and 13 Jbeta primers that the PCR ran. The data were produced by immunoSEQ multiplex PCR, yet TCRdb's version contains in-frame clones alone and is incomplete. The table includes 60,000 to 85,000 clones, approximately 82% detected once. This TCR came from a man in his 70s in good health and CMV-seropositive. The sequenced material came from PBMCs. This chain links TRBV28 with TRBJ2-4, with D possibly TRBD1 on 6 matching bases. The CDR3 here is CASSRGGTKNIQYF. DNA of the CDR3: TGTGCCAGCAGTCGAGGGGGAACCAAAAACATTCAGTACTTC. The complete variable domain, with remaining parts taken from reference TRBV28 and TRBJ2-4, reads DVKVTQSSRYLVKRTGEKVFLECVQDMDHENMFWYRQDPGLGLRLIYFSYDVKMKEKGDIPEGYSVSREKKERFSLILESASTNQTSMYLCASSRGGTKNIQYFGAGTRLSVL.